One sample yielded the 10 T cell receptor beta chains listed below, sequenced in a study of blood T cell repertoires in COVID-19. Here immunoSEQ multiplex PCR was the method, and the copy in TCRdb shows in-frame clones only, minus some. The table lists 150,000 or so clones, 85% to 90% of them singletons. Source material: peripheral blood. Receptors were obtained from a human donor in a cohort sampled during active COVID-19.

The chain uses TRBV2 and TRBJ2-7, with 9 bases identical to TRBD1. From germline, CDR1 is SNHLY and CDR2 FYNNEI. The CDR3 spans 14 residues. V lost 7 bases and J lost 4; bases outside the gene matches: 8. CDR3: CASKWDRVLYEQYF. CDR3 bases: TGTGCCAGCAAATGGGACAGGGTTTTATACGAGCAGTACTTC.

The gene calls are TRBV15 and TRBJ2-2; 13 bases align to TRBD2. Germline loops: CDR1 LNHNV, CDR2 YYDKDF (reference sequence). V lost 1 base, J lost 3 bases, and 5 bases stayed unmatched. This CDR3 has 18 amino acids. The CDR3 is CATSRGLAGGRDTGELFF. The DNA for the CDR3 is TGTGCCACCAGCAGAGGACTAGCGGGGGGACGGGACACCGGGGAGCTGTTTTTT.

The J gene is TRBJ2-3, the V gene TRBV4-3, with 12 bases lining up with TRBD2. CDR3 length: 17 amino acids. CDR1 is LGHNA and CDR2 is YSLEER in the germline V gene. With 3 bases clipped from V and 6 bases from J, the junction kept 10 bases outside the gene matches. The CDR3 region is CASSQGSSGGASDTQYF. CDR3 nucleotide sequence: TGCGCCAGCAGCCAGGGGTCTAGCGGGGGGGCCTCCGATACGCAGTATTTT.

V gene TRBV14 combines with J gene TRBJ2-1; 10 bases line up with TRBD2. Germline V CDR1 and CDR2: SGHDN, FVKESK. Losses at the gene ends were 1 base for V and 8 bases for J; bases not matched to a gene: 8. The CDR3 spans 16 residues. The CDR3 protein is CASSQASSLAGHEQFF. The CDR3 coding sequence is TGTGCCAGCAGCCAAGCGTCTTCACTAGCGGGGCATGAGCAGTTCTTC. Drawing the rest from reference TRBV14 and TRBJ2-1, the complete variable domain is EAGVTQFPSHSVIEKGQTVTLRCDPISGHDNLYWYRRVMGKEIKFLLHFVKESKQDESGMPNNRFLAERTGGTYSTLKVQPAELEDSGVYFCASSQASSLAGHEQFFGPGTRLTVL.

The chain combines TRBV28 with TRBJ1-5; the D is unclear. The V gene lost 7 bases and the J gene lost 4 bases, with 14 bases spanning the gap. The CDR3 totals 14 residues. CDR1 and CDR2 (germline): MDHEN, SYDVKM. This CDR3 reads CASTTQVSNQPQHF. The CDR3 bases are TGTGCCAGCACCACGCAGGTTTCGAATCAGCCCCAGCATTTT.

V and J are TRBV18 and TRBJ2-3; 10 bases match TRBD1. Trimming removed 5 bases from V and 5 bases from J; junction bases left unmatched: 7. Germline-derived CDR1 and CDR2 are KGHSH and LQKENI. The CDR3 runs 15 residues. CDR3 sequence: CASSWRQGAQDTQYF. For the CDR3, the DNA is TGTGCCAGCTCATGGAGACAGGGGGCCCAAGATACGCAGTATTTT.

The rearrangement uses TRBV7-9 and TRBJ2-7, with D possibly being TRBD1 (6 bases). With 0 bases removed from V and 0 bases from J, the gap between germline ends came to 9 bases. Germline V gene data show CDR1 as SEHNR and CDR2 as FQNEAQ (reference sequence). This CDR3 spans 15 amino acids. The CDR3 is CASSLAGASSYEQYF. CDR3 nucleotide sequence: TGTGCCAGCAGCTTAGCGGGGGCGAGCTCCTACGAGCAGTACTTC.

V usage is TRBV4-1 and J usage is TRBJ1-6; 7 nucleotides line up with TRBD1. Germline V gene lookup returns CDR1 MGHRA and CDR2 YSYEKL. The V gene end was trimmed by 4 bases and the J gene end by 6 bases; junction bases not matched to a gene: 12. There are 17 residues in the CDR3. CDR3 sequence reads: CASSRGIDRESNSPLHF. The DNA for the CDR3 is TGCGCCAGCAGCCGAGGGATCGACAGGGAAAGTAATTCACCCCTCCACTTT.

This rearrangement joins TRBV27 to TRBJ1-2, with a tentative D call TRBD1 (6 bases). In germline, CDR1 is MNHEY, CDR2 SMNVEV (reference sequence). CDR3 size: 17 residues. V gave up 1 base and J gave up 5 bases, with 20 bases separating them. The CDR3 reads CASSLFGDTLGVYGYTF. The CDR3 DNA reads TGTGCCAGCAGTTTATTTGGGGACACGTTGGGGGTGTATGGCTACACCTTC.

This chain links TRBV2 with TRBJ2-7; D might be TRBD2 (7 bases). This CDR3 has 15 residues. Germline V gene sequence: CDR1 SNHLY, CDR2 FYNNEI. The V end was cut by 8 bases, the J end by 3 bases, with 20 bases between. This chain's CDR3 is CASHEGRGILYEQYF. DNA for the CDR3: TGTGCCAGCCATGAGGGGAGGGGGATTCTCTACGAGCAGTACTTC.